The 30 T cell receptor beta chains below come from one sample, sequenced in a study of immune cell composition in non-small cell lung cancer. TCRdb keeps only in-frame clones here, not all; method: immunoSEQ multiplex PCR. Here the sample spans over 6,000 clones, about 73% being singletons. The sequenced material came from lung tumor tissue. Receptor source: a human donor with non-small cell lung cancer.

This clone was seen once. The chain recombines TRBV4-3 with TRBJ2-1; perhaps TRBD2 as D (7 bases). The CDR3 covers 17 residues. V was trimmed by 0 bases and J by 4 bases, leaving 16 bases between them. Germline-derived CDR1 and CDR2 are LGHNA and YSLEER. This CDR3 reads CASSQDPAGAIYNEQFF. Written as DNA, the CDR3 is TGCGCCAGCAGCCAAGATCCCGCGGGGGCAATATACAATGAGCAGTTCTTC.

The chain is built from TRBV4-2 and TRBJ1-2; no clear D gene. This CDR3 is 15 amino acids long. Trimming removed 4 bases from V and 2 bases from J, with 14 bases in between. Germline assignment: CDR1 LGHNA and CDR2 YNFKEQ. DNA of the CDR3: TGTGCCAGCAGCCGACCCGGAGAGGGAAACTATGGCTACACCTTC. It specifies CASSRPGEGNYGYTF.

The V and J genes are TRBV5-4 and TRBJ1-6, with TRBD1 identical over 8 bases. Germline CDR1 and CDR2: SGHNT and YYREEE (reference sequence). V shed 3 bases and J 7 bases; nucleotides not matched to a gene: 3. CDR3 length: 14 amino acids. The CDR3 region has the DNA TGTGCCAGCAGCTGGACAGGGAAAAATTCACCCCTCCACTTT. It is translated as CASSWTGKNSPLHF. Combining the CDR3 with reference TRBV5-4 and TRBJ1-6 gives the whole variable domain ETGVTQSPTHLIKTRGQQVTLRCSSQSGHNTVSWYQQALGQGPQFIFQYYREEENGRGNFPPRFSGLQFPNYSSELNVNALELDDSALYLCASSWTGKNSPLHFGNGTRLTVT.

The chain uses TRBV7-3 and TRBJ2-2; TRBD1 matches at 8 bases. Looked up from germline, CDR1 is SGHTA and CDR2 is FQGTGA. V was pared by 5 bases and J by 5 bases, with 7 bases of the junction left unmatched. There are 15 residues in the CDR3. The CDR3 DNA reads TGTGCCAGCAGCCAGTGGACAGGGATAACCGGGGAGCTGTTTTTT. It is translated as CASSQWTGITGELFF.

The gene calls are TRBV27 and TRBJ1-2, with D hard to call. V was clipped by 4 bases and J by 5 bases, with 11 bases between them. Germline-derived CDR1 and CDR2 are MNHEY and SMNVEV (reference sequence). The CDR3 extends over 13 amino acids. The CDR3 is CASSSYMEYGYTF. The DNA of the CDR3 is TGTGCCAGCAGTTCATACATGGAATATGGCTACACCTTC.

The CDR3: CASSPPGQGYRNSPLHF. In DNA form, the CDR3 reads TGTGCCAGTAGTCCCCCCGGACAGGGGTATAGAAATTCACCCCTCCACTTT. The genes are TRBV19 and TRBJ1-6; 9 positions agree with TRBD1. Germline V lookup: CDR1 LNHDA, CDR2 SQIVND (reference sequence). The V gene end was trimmed by 5 bases and the J gene end by 7 bases; junction bases not matched to a gene: 12. This CDR3 has 17 residues.

This clone is a singleton in its sample. The CDR3, as DNA: TGTGCCAGCAGCGTAGGTAACAACCAAGAGACCCAGTACTTC. This codes for CASSVGNNQETQYF. V usage is TRBV9 and J usage is TRBJ2-5; D not resolved. CDR1 and CDR2 from the germline V gene are SGDLS and YYNGEE. CDR3 length: 14 amino acids. V shed 0 bases and J shed 0 bases, with 6 bases lying between them.

This clone was observed a handful of times. The CDR3 DNA reads as TGCAGCGTAGTTTTGGGACAGTCGAACACCGGGGAGCTGTTTTTT. It translates to CSVVLGQSNTGELFF. This chain joins TRBV29-1 and TRBJ2-2; TRBD1 matches at 7 bases. The CDR3 extends over 15 amino acids. The germline gives CDR1 SQVTM, CDR2 ANQGSEA. V lost 6 bases to trimming and J lost 0 bases; unmatched junction nucleotides: 7.

This chain joins TRBV4-2 and TRBJ1-6; 10 bases map to TRBD1. CDR1 LGHNA and CDR2 YNFKEQ come from the germline V gene. With V trimmed by 5 bases and J by 7 bases, 2 bases remained unmatched. This CDR3 is 14 amino acids long. CDR3 nucleotide sequence: TGTGCCAGCAGCAGGGGACAGGGGAATTCACCCCTCCACTTT. The encoded protein is CASSRGQGNSPLHF.

The V call is TRBV6-5, the J call TRBJ1-3; D is possibly TRBD1 (6 bases). The germline CDR1 and CDR2 sequences are MNHEY and SVGAGI. The length of the CDR3 is 12 residues. Trimming took off 11 bases at V and 4 bases at J, with 12 bases between the two ends. The CDR3 DNA follows: TGTGCCCTAGGGGGAGACGGAAACACCATATATTTT. Protein product: CALGGDGNTIYF.

The chain carries TRBV27 and TRBJ2-2; TRBD2 aligns across 9 bases. V lost 6 bases to trimming and J lost 6 bases; unmatched junction nucleotides: 5. The CDR3 spans 14 residues. Germline CDR1 is MNHEY and CDR2 is SMNVEV (reference sequence). The CDR3 bases are TGTGCCAGCAGGGTGCGGGGGGGCCCCGGGGAGCTGTTTTTT. Its protein is CASRVRGGPGELFF.

The chain uses TRBV30 and TRBJ2-4; a weak D match, TRBD2 (7 bases). This CDR3 is built from 20 residues. CDR1 and CDR2 from the germline V gene are GTSNPN and SVGIG (reference sequence). V dropped 2 bases and J dropped 1 base, with 27 bases sitting between them. CDR3 protein: CAWSPKGGHSHPRAKNIQYF. CDR3 nucleotide sequence: TGTGCCTGGAGTCCAAAGGGGGGGCACAGTCACCCGCGGGCCAAAAACATTCAGTACTTC.

The chain joins TRBV28 to TRBJ1-4, with a possible D match to TRBD1 (5 bases). The CDR3 sequence is 13 residues long. V lost 6 bases and J 7 bases, leaving 12 bases between the germline ends. CDR1 is MDHEN and CDR2 is SYDVKM in the germline V gene. The chain's CDR3 is CASSLIRGEKLFF. The CDR3 DNA reads as TGTGCCAGCAGCTTAATAAGGGGTGAAAAACTGTTTTTT.

This clone was counted a few times. The V and J genes are TRBV19 and TRBJ2-7; D not resolved. The CDR3 totals 13 residues. Germline loops: CDR1 LNHDA, CDR2 SQIVND (reference sequence). V shed 8 bases and J shed 3 bases, with 14 bases lying between them. CDR3 nucleotides: TGTGCCAGTTCGGACGGGCCGTACTACGAGCAGTACTTC. It codes for CASSDGPYYEQYF. Full variable domain (outside the CDR3, taken from reference TRBV19 and TRBJ2-7): DGGITQSPKYLFRKEGQNVTLSCEQNLNHDAMYWYRQDPGQGLRLIYYSQIVNDFQKGDIAEGYSVSREKKESFPLTVTSAQKNPTAFYLCASSDGPYYEQYFGPGTRLTVT.

The chain couples TRBV19 to TRBJ1-4; D ambiguous. The V gene's germline CDR1 is LNHDA and CDR2 SQIVND (reference sequence). V shed 5 bases and J shed 4 bases, with 8 bases lying between them. This CDR3 comprises 13 residues. The CDR3 protein is CASSYLINEKLFF. The CDR3 region has the DNA TGTGCCAGTAGTTACCTGATTAATGAAAAACTGTTTTTT.

The chain recombines TRBV30 with TRBJ2-2, with 9 bases lining up with TRBD2. The CDR3 totals 15 residues. V was clipped by 0 bases and J by 6 bases; unmatched bases: 5. The germline CDR1 and CDR2 sequences are GTSNPN and SVGIG (reference sequence). The CDR3 DNA reads TGTGCCTGGAGTGTGTTTAGCGGGGGATCCGGGGAGCTGTTTTTT. As protein: CAWSVFSGGSGELFF.

The chain is built from TRBV7-3 and TRBJ2-5; TRBD2 matches 7 bases. This CDR3 comprises 16 residues. Losses at the gene ends were 1 base for V and 3 bases for J; bases not matched to a gene: 8. Germline V lookup: CDR1 SGHTA, CDR2 FQGTGA. Here the CDR3 reads CASSLRRGFGEETQYF. As DNA, the CDR3 is TGTGCCAGCAGCTTAAGGCGGGGGTTTGGCGAAGAGACCCAGTACTTC.

This clone was counted between two and nine times. The V and J genes are TRBV27 and TRBJ1-2, with 7 nucleotides matching TRBD1. The CDR3 is 18 amino acids. Germline loops: CDR1 MNHEY, CDR2 SMNVEV (reference sequence). With V trimmed by 0 bases and J by 0 bases, 10 bases remained unmatched. The CDR3 sequence: CASSLSGTERITNYGYTF. DNA for the CDR3: TGTGCCAGCAGTTTATCGGGGACAGAGAGGATTACTAACTATGGCTACACCTTC.

The CDR3 DNA reads as TGTGCCAGCAGCCCGAGGGAGAGAGTTACAGATACGCAGTATTTT. It encodes CASSPRERVTDTQYF. The chain uses TRBV7-2 and TRBJ2-3, with a weak D call TRBD2 (5 bases). The germline CDR1 and CDR2 sequences are SGHTA and FQGNSA. V was trimmed by 5 bases and J by 3 bases, leaving 15 bases between them. This CDR3 is built from 15 residues.

The V and J genes are TRBV11-3 and TRBJ2-1; 8 nucleotides agree with TRBD2. Germline values: CDR1 SGHNT, CDR2 YENEEA. The CDR3 extends over 14 amino acids. V was clipped by 1 base and J by 4 bases; unmatched bases: 0. CDR3: CASSLAGGYNEQFF. As DNA, the CDR3 is TGTGCCAGCAGCTTAGCGGGGGGGTACAATGAGCAGTTCTTC.

V usage is TRBV11-3 and J usage is TRBJ2-7; the D is unclear. The V end was cut by 1 base, the J end by 6 bases, with 7 bases between. The CDR3 spans 12 residues. Germline V lookup: CDR1 SGHNT, CDR2 YENEEA. The CDR3 is CASSLGGGEQYF. The CDR3 coding sequence is TGTGCCAGCAGCTTAGGTGGCGGCGAGCAGTACTTC.

This clone was picked up a small number of times. The chain combines TRBV29-1 with TRBJ1-2; TRBD1 is a possible D gene (6 bases). This CDR3 has 13 residues. V lost 4 bases and J lost 7, with 16 bases in between. Germline CDR1 is SQVTM and CDR2 is ANQGSEA. The CDR3 region has the DNA TGCAGCGTTGTTCCGGCGAGGGGGATTGGCTACACCTTC. Translating gives CSVVPARGIGYTF.

The rearrangement joins TRBV27 to TRBJ2-1; TRBD2 matches at 9 bases. The CDR3 consists of 16 residues. J lost 8 bases, V lost 3 bases, and 11 bases had no gene match. Germline V lookup: CDR1 MNHEY, CDR2 SMNVEV (reference sequence). For the CDR3, the DNA is TGTGCCAGCAGTTTGGGGCTAGCGGGACGTAGAGATGAGCAGTTCTTC. Protein sequence: CASSLGLAGRRDEQFF.

The rearrangement uses TRBV6-5 and TRBJ1-6; no clear D. Trimming pared 2 bases from V and 3 bases from J, leaving 8 bases between. This CDR3 has 15 residues. CDR1 and CDR2 from the germline V gene are MNHEY and SVGAGI. CDR3 sequence (DNA): TGTGCCAGCAGTTACGGCGACGGCTATAATTCACCCCTCCACTTT. It translates to CASSYGDGYNSPLHF.

The V gene is TRBV28, the J gene TRBJ1-1; 8 positions agree with TRBD1. From germline, CDR1 is MDHEN and CDR2 SYDVKM. Losses at the gene ends were 4 bases for V and 8 bases for J; bases not matched to a gene: 12. The length of the CDR3 is 15 residues. Here the CDR3 DNA reads TGTGCCAGCAGTTCCCACGGGACAGGACAACGGGAAGCTTTCTTT. Its protein is CASSSHGTGQREAFF.

The rearrangement uses TRBV7-9 and TRBJ1-1; 9 bases fit TRBD1. The CDR3 runs 14 residues. J lost 6 bases, V lost 1 base, and 3 bases had no gene match. CDR1 and CDR2 from the germline V gene are SEHNR and FQNEAQ (reference sequence). This chain's CDR3 is CASSLEQGAAEAFF. In nucleotides, the CDR3 is TGTGCCAGCAGCTTAGAACAGGGGGCTGCTGAAGCTTTCTTT.

The V call is TRBV7-9, the J call TRBJ1-5; D is uncertain. The CDR3 loop spans 14 amino acids. The V end lost 0 bases, the J end lost 1 base, and 4 bases lay between the germline ends. Germline V CDR1 and CDR2: SEHNR, FQNEAQ (reference sequence). CDR3 DNA sequence: TGTGCCAGCAGCTTAGCGGGAAGCAATCAGCCCCAGCATTTT. Residues: CASSLAGSNQPQHF.

The V call is TRBV7-2, the J call TRBJ1-1, with no clear D. Germline values: CDR1 SGHTA, CDR2 FQGNSA. Trimming shortened V by 5 bases and J by 6 bases, and 13 bases separated the two germline ends. This CDR3 has 13 amino acids. CDR3 sequence reads: CASSQGSFAEAFF. The CDR3 nucleotides read TGTGCCAGCAGCCAAGGGAGTTTTGCTGAAGCTTTCTTT.

This clone was counted only a few times. The chain's CDR3 is CASSMGSVLTYEQYF. In DNA form, the CDR3 reads TGTGCCAGCAGTATGGGATCCGTCCTCACCTACGAGCAGTACTTC. The rearrangement joins TRBV27 to TRBJ2-7; no clear D gene. The V end lost 5 bases, the J end lost 2 bases, and 16 bases lay between the germline ends. Germline V CDR1 and CDR2: MNHEY, SMNVEV (reference sequence). This CDR3 contains 15 residues.

The V call is TRBV11-2, the J call TRBJ1-5; maybe TRBD1 (5 bases). Germline lookup yields CDR1 SGHAT and CDR2 FQNNGV. V shed 4 bases and J shed 5 bases, with 9 bases lying between them. CDR3 length equals 13 residues. The CDR3: CASSSGRDQPQHF. CDR3 nucleotide sequence: TGTGCCAGCAGCTCCGGCAGGGATCAGCCCCAGCATTTT.